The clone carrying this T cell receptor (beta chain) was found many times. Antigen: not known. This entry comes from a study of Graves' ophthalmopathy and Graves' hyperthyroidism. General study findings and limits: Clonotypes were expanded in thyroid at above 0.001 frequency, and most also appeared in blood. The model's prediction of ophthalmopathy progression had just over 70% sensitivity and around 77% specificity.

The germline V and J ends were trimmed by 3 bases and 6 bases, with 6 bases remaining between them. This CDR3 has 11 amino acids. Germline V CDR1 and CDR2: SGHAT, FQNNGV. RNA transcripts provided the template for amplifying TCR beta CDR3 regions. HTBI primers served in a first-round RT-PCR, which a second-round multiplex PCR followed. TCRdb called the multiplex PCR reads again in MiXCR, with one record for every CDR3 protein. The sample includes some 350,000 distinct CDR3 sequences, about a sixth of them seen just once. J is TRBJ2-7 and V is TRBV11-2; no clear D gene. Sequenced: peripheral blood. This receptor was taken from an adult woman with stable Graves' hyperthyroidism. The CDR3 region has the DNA TGTGCCAGCAGCTTGTCCCTCGAGCAGTACTTC. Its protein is CASSLSLEQYF.